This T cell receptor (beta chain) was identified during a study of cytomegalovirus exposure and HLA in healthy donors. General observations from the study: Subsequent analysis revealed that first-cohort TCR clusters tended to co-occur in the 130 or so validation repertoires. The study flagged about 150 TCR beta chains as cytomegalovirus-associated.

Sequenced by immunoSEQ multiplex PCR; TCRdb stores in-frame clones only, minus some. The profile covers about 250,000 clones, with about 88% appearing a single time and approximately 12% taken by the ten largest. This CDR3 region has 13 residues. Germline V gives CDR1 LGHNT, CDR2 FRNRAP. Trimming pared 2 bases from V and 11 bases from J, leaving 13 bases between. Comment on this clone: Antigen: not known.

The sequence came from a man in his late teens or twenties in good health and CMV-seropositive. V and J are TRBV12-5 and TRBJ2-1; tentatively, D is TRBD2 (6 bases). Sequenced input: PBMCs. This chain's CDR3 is CASGLMAGSQQFF. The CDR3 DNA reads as TGTGCTAGTGGTTTGATGGCGGGAAGCCAGCAGTTCTTC.